The 30 T cell receptor beta chains in this list originate from one sample, sequenced in a study of T cells in Graves' hyperthyroidism and ophthalmopathy. Amplified TCR beta CDR3 regions derived from RNA transcripts. A first-round RT-PCR of the TCR CDR3 used the HTBI primer set. MiXCR, run by TCRdb on the multiplex PCR reads, gives a single entry per CDR3 protein. The sample consists of approximately 590,000 distinct CDR3 sequences, 15% to 19% of them appearing once. The sequenced sample consisted of blood. All receptors derive from a woman under 40 with Graves' hyperthyroidism.

Many counts were recorded for this clonotype. The V and J genes are TRBV11-2 and TRBJ2-1; 12 positions agree with TRBD2. The V gene end was trimmed by 2 bases and the J gene end by 4 bases; junction bases not matched to a gene: 9. This CDR3 region has 18 residues. Germline assignment: CDR1 SGHAT and CDR2 FQNNGV. The CDR3 nucleotides read TGTGCCAGCAGCTTATACTACCCCGGGACTAGCGGGTACAATGAGCAGTTCTTC. Amino acid sequence: CASSLYYPGTSGYNEQFF.

With respect to this clonotype: A read error is possible here, since a much larger clone lies one base away. The rearrangement uses TRBV7-3 and TRBJ2-3; 8 bases match TRBD2. CDR3 length equals 15 residues. CDR1 is SGHTA, CDR2 FQGTGA, per germline. V lost 6 bases to trimming and J lost 1 base; unmatched junction nucleotides: 6. CDR3 sequence reads: CASRVSGAGTDTQYF. The CDR3 DNA reads as TGTGCCAGCAGAGTTAGCGGGGCCGGCACAGATACGCAGTATTTT.

This clonotype has at least ten counts. The chain links TRBV6-5 to TRBJ2-7; no clear D. V lost 0 bases, J lost 0 bases, and 6 bases lay in between. CDR3 size: 14 residues. Germline CDR1 and CDR2: MNHEY and SVGAGI. Here the CDR3 reads CASSYSTSSYEQYF. The CDR3 DNA reads as TGTGCCAGCAGTTACTCGACAAGCTCCTACGAGCAGTACTTC.

The genes are TRBV27 and TRBJ2-7; 9 bases are a match to TRBD1. CDR1 MNHEY and CDR2 SMNVEV come from the germline V gene (reference sequence). The CDR3 contains 15 residues. The ends lost 6 bases at V and 4 bases at J; junction bases unmatched: 10. CDR3 loop: CASRPTGTGSYEQYF. The DNA for the CDR3 is TGTGCCAGCAGACCAACCGGGACAGGGTCTTACGAGCAGTACTTC.

Worth noting for this clonotype: Being one base from a much bigger clone, this may be a read error. The chain recombines TRBV11-2 with TRBJ2-7; TRBD2 matches 14 bases. The CDR3 length is 16 residues. CDR1 is SGHAT, CDR2 FQNNGV, per germline. In nucleotides, the CDR3 is TGTGCCGGCAGGCCGGGACTAGCGGGAGTTGGAACCGAGCAGTACTTC. Translated, it gives CAGRPGLAGVGTEQYF.

This chain joins TRBV4-2 and TRBJ1-1; 7 bases line up with TRBD1. Trimming took 0 bases from V and 3 from J; bases not matched to a gene: 7. The CDR3 sequence is 16 residues long. Germline lookup yields CDR1 LGHNA and CDR2 YNFKEQ. The CDR3 sequence is CASSQELTGVDTEAFF. The CDR3 region has the DNA TGTGCCAGCAGCCAAGAACTAACAGGGGTGGACACTGAAGCTTTCTTT.

This chain links TRBV4-2 with TRBJ1-2, with D uncertain. This CDR3 comprises 13 residues. The V gene lost 0 bases and the J gene lost 11 bases, with 13 bases spanning the gap. Germline V CDR1 and CDR2: LGHNA, YNFKEQ. In DNA, the CDR3 is TGTGCCAGCAGCCAAGAATCGGGGTCGCGGTACACCTTC. This codes for CASSQESGSRYTF.

V usage is TRBV6-1 and J usage is TRBJ1-4, with D perhaps TRBD1 (5 bases). Germline loops: CDR1 MNHNS, CDR2 SASEGT. Trimming pared 4 bases from V and 6 bases from J, leaving 15 bases between. The CDR3 is 15 amino acids. The chain's CDR3 is CASSAPGTLDEKLFF. The CDR3 DNA reads as TGTGCCAGCAGTGCCCCGGGGACGCTCGATGAAAAACTGTTTTTT.

In its sample, this clonotype was seen many times. CDR3 DNA: TGTACCAGCAGCCAGATGAGGGGTGGCACAGATACGCAGTATTTT. Translating it yields CTSSQMRGGTDTQYF. J is TRBJ2-3 and V is TRBV7-2, with D tentatively TRBD1 or TRBD2 (5 bases each). Germline CDR1 reads SGHTA; CDR2 reads FQGNSA. V was cut by 5 bases and J by 1 base, with 13 bases left in between. This CDR3 spans 15 amino acids.

This clonotype was observed many times. This chain uses TRBV28 with TRBJ1-6; 8 bases match TRBD1. The CDR3 sequence is 14 residues long. The V gene's germline CDR1 is MDHEN and CDR2 SYDVKM. With 5 bases clipped from V and 10 bases from J, the junction kept 7 bases outside the gene matches. For the CDR3, the DNA is TGTGCCAGCAGTCTCAGGACAGGGCGGTCACCCCTCCACTTT. Encoded protein: CASSLRTGRSPLHF. Supplemented by reference TRBV28 and TRBJ1-6, the full variable domain reads DVKVTQSSRYLVKRTGEKVFLECVQDMDHENMFWYRQDPGLGLRLIYFSYDVKMKEKGDIPEGYSVSREKKERFSLILESASTNQTSMYLCASSLRTGRSPLHFGNGTRLTVT.

This clonotype turned up a few times. V and J are TRBV6-5 and TRBJ1-2; D may be TRBD1 (5 bases). CDR3 length: 13 residues. Trimming pared 0 bases from V and 7 bases from J, leaving 9 bases between. From germline, CDR1 is MNHEY and CDR2 SVGAGI. The CDR3 DNA follows: TGTGCCAGCAGTTACTCGGCAGGGTTTGGCTACACCTTC. As protein: CASSYSAGFGYTF.

This clonotype was detected many times. This chain joins TRBV12-3 or TRBV12-4 and TRBJ1-2, with 9 bases lining up with TRBD1. With 5 bases clipped from V and 2 bases from J, the junction kept 6 bases outside the gene matches. This CDR3 is built from 15 residues. The CDR3 DNA reads as TGTGCCAGCAGTCCTACAGGGGGCCCAAACTATGGCTACACCTTC. Its protein is CASSPTGGPNYGYTF.

The chain employs TRBV27 and TRBJ2-3; a weak D match, TRBD2 (6 bases). Germline CDR1 reads MNHEY; CDR2 reads SMNVEV (reference sequence). This CDR3 contains 15 residues. The ends were cut back, 3 bases at V and 0 bases at J, with 10 bases in the middle. CDR3 coding DNA: TGTGCCAGCAGTTTTATGGGGGGTAGCACAGATACGCAGTATTTT. It specifies CASSFMGGSTDTQYF.

This clonotype turned up a few times. The V and J genes are TRBV10-3 and TRBJ2-1; TRBD2 matches 10 bases. The V segment lost 5 bases and the J segment 0 bases; nucleotides outside the gene matches: 4. CDR3 length equals 16 residues. Germline V gene data show CDR1 as ENHRY and CDR2 as SYGVKD. CDR3 sequence (DNA): TGTGCCATCAGTCCCAGCGGGAGGGACTCCTACAATGAGCAGTTCTTC. Amino acids: CAISPSGRDSYNEQFF.

In its sample, this clonotype was seen a few times. The V gene is TRBV20-1, the J gene TRBJ2-1; 12 nucleotides line up with TRBD2. This CDR3 contains 16 residues. Trimming at V came to 3 bases and at J to 9 bases, leaving 12 bases not matched to a gene. Per the germline V gene, CDR1 is DFQATT and CDR2 is SNEGSKA (reference sequence). The CDR3 nucleotides are TGCAGTGCTAGGGGGACCGGGACTAGCGGGTCCGGTGAGCAGTTCTTC. Translation: CSARGTGTSGSGEQFF.

This clonotype has a handful of counts. This sequence may be a read error, since a much larger clone differs from it by one base. This chain links TRBV11-2 with TRBJ1-1; no clear D. CDR1 is SGHAT, CDR2 FQNNGV, per germline. The CDR3 length is 11 residues. The CDR3 here is CAGSLEHEAFF. Here the CDR3 DNA reads TGTGCCGGCAGCTTAGAGCATGAAGCTTTCTTT. Together with reference TRBV11-2 and TRBJ1-1, the CDR3 gives the full variable domain: EAGVAQSPRYKIIEKRQSVAFWCNPISGHATLYWYQQILGQGPKLLIQFQNNGVVDDSQLPKDRFSAERLKGVDSTLKIQPAKLEDSAVYLCAGSLEHEAFFGQGTRLTVV.

This clonotype was counted many times. The chain uses TRBV11-1 and TRBJ1-1; D gene ambiguous. V lost 3 bases and J 0 bases, leaving 5 bases between the germline ends. The CDR3 has 13 amino acids. Germline CDR1 is SGHAT and CDR2 is FQDESV (reference sequence). Here the CDR3 DNA reads TGTGCCAGCAGCTTGTTCGTGAACACTGAAGCTTTCTTT. This translates into CASSLFVNTEAFF.

This sequence joins TRBV11-2 and TRBJ2-5, with TRBD2 matching 16 bases. The trim removed 6 bases at V and 5 bases at J, leaving 9 bases unmatched. Germline loops: CDR1 SGHAT, CDR2 FQNNGV. CDR3 size: 17 residues. DNA of the CDR3: TGTGCCAGCAGTTCCACCGGGACTAGCGGGAGGGAGGAGACCCAGTACTTC. It encodes CASSSTGTSGREETQYF. The variable domain in full, with the rest retrieved from reference TRBV11-2 and TRBJ2-5, is EAGVAQSPRYKIIEKRQSVAFWCNPISGHATLYWYQQILGQGPKLLIQFQNNGVVDDSQLPKDRFSAERLKGVDSTLKIQPAKLEDSAVYLCASSSTGTSGREETQYFGPGTRLLVL.

This clonotype has ten or more counts. J is TRBJ1-1 and V is TRBV7-3; D is undetermined. V lost 1 base to trimming and J lost 1 base, with 7 bases between them. The CDR3 covers 14 residues. Per the germline V gene, CDR1 is SGHTA and CDR2 is FQGTGA. CDR3 nucleotide sequence: TGTGCCAGCAGCTTAAGTGGGTCGAACACTGAAGCTTTCTTT. It codes for CASSLSGSNTEAFF.

This clonotype has a count of ten or more. The V and J genes are TRBV9 and TRBJ2-1, with 12 bases that match TRBD2. This CDR3 spans 17 amino acids. Per the germline V gene, CDR1 is SGDLS and CDR2 is YYNGEE. V trimming: 2 bases; J trimming: 5 bases; junction bases outside the gene matches: 8. The CDR3 spells CASSVGSRLAGDNEQFF. CDR3 bases: TGTGCCAGCAGCGTTGGTAGCCGACTAGCGGGAGACAATGAGCAGTTCTTC.

The chain combines TRBV13 with TRBJ2-7; D perhaps matches TRBD2 (7 bases). V lost 4 bases and J 4 bases, leaving 17 bases between the germline ends. The CDR3 loop spans 15 amino acids. Germline V gives CDR1 PRHDT, CDR2 FYEKMQ (reference sequence). CDR3 nucleotides: TGTGCCAGCAGCTCCCCGGGGGGCGGGAAATACGAGCAGTACTTC. Translating gives CASSSPGGGKYEQYF.

The table lists this clonotype with many counts. The chain uses TRBV27 and TRBJ1-2, with 9 bases matching TRBD1. This CDR3 has 14 residues. Germline values: CDR1 MNHEY, CDR2 SMNVEV (reference sequence). Trimming took 6 bases from V and 8 from J; bases not matched to a gene: 10. CDR3 region: CASRTPGQGKGYTF. As DNA, the CDR3 is TGTGCCAGCAGGACCCCGGGACAGGGAAAAGGCTACACCTTC.

This clonotype has more than one count but fewer than ten. This chain uses TRBV3-1 with TRBJ2-1; tentatively, D is TRBD2 (6 bases). Germline V gene sequence: CDR1 LGHDT, CDR2 YNNKEL (reference sequence). This CDR3 contains 13 residues. Trimming took 1 base from V and 15 from J, leaving 16 bases between them. CDR3 sequence reads: CASSQAGQTRPFF. The CDR3 coding sequence is TGTGCCAGCAGCCAAGCGGGCCAGACTAGACCGTTCTTC.

There are many counts of this clonotype. V usage is TRBV20-1 and J usage is TRBJ2-7; 9 bases match TRBD2. The V segment lost 2 bases and the J segment 0 bases; nucleotides outside the gene matches: 11. The CDR3 is 17 amino acids. CDR1 and CDR2 from the germline V gene are DFQATT and SNEGSKA (reference sequence). The CDR3 coding sequence is TGCAGTGCTAGAACTTGGGCTAGCGGGACCAGCTCCTACGAGCAGTACTTC. Protein product: CSARTWASGTSSYEQYF.

CDR3 in amino acids: CASSPGTSGGGEQFF. The CDR3 nucleotides read TGTGCCAGCAGTCCCGGGACTAGCGGGGGAGGTGAGCAGTTCTTC. The chain joins TRBV27 to TRBJ2-1, with 14 bases fitting TRBD2. The CDR3 covers 15 residues. Germline values: CDR1 MNHEY, CDR2 SMNVEV (reference sequence). Losses at the gene ends were 5 bases for V and 9 bases for J; bases not matched to a gene: 6.

There are many counts of this clonotype. The gene calls are TRBV28 and TRBJ2-4; weak D call: TRBD1 (6 bases). The CDR3 loop spans 15 amino acids. V was shortened by 3 bases and J by 9 bases, with 18 bases between the two germline ends. Germline V gene lookup returns CDR1 MDHEN and CDR2 SYDVKM. CDR3 residues: CASSLGADQAGIQYF. CDR3 sequence (DNA): TGTGCCAGCAGTTTGGGGGCGGACCAGGCTGGCATTCAGTACTTC.

The table lists this clonotype with a few counts. The CDR3 here is CASDPGQGVNSGANVLTF. The CDR3, as DNA: TGTGCCTCGGATCCGGGACAGGGGGTCAACTCTGGGGCCAACGTCCTGACTTTC. The V and J genes are TRBV30 and TRBJ2-6; 11 bases are shared with TRBD1. V trimming: 7 bases; J trimming: 0 bases; junction bases outside the gene matches: 11. Germline V lookup: CDR1 GTSNPN, CDR2 SVGIG (reference sequence). The CDR3 runs to 18 residues.

This clonotype occurred a few times. The chain recombines TRBV20-1 with TRBJ2-3, with D hard to call. In germline, CDR1 is DFQATT, CDR2 SNEGSKA (reference sequence). The CDR3 sequence is 13 residues long. CDR3 amino acids: CTGSERPTDTQYF. The CDR3 DNA is TGCACCGGATCAGAACGCCCCACAGATACGCAGTATTTT.

The chain carries TRBV12-5 and TRBJ2-2; TRBD1 might be the D (6 bases). In germline, CDR1 is LGHNT, CDR2 FRNRAP. V was cut by 0 bases and J by 7 bases, with 6 bases left in between. The CDR3 runs to 13 residues. CDR3 in amino acids: CASGLVQGGELFF. CDR3 DNA: TGTGCTAGTGGTTTGGTACAGGGCGGGGAGCTGTTTTTT.

The V call is TRBV3-1, the J call TRBJ1-2, with a possible D match to TRBD1 (5 bases). This CDR3 is built from 14 residues. Deletions cut 4 bases from V and 8 bases from J, with 17 bases between. The germline gives CDR1 LGHDT, CDR2 YNNKEL (reference sequence). CDR3: CASSREPGLEGYTF. The CDR3 nucleotides read TGTGCCAGCAGCCGGGAACCGGGACTCGAAGGCTACACCTTC.